This T cell receptor (beta chain) derives from a study of blood T cell repertoires in COVID-19. The wider study: The samples span acute and convalescent COVID-19 from the United States, Italy and Spain. T cells, B-cell-depleted T cells, or PBMCs supplied cDNA or gDNA.

The ends lost 7 bases at V and 5 bases at J; junction bases unmatched: 4. Per the germline V gene, CDR1 is SNHLY and CDR2 is FYNNEI. The length of the CDR3 is 14 residues. Produced via immunoSEQ multiplex PCR; TCRdb's table is partial and in-frame only. Of 200,000 to 250,000 clones in the sample, about 86% were seen once. The V and J genes are TRBV2 and TRBJ2-2, with 10 bases matching TRBD2. This clonotype was obtained from a woman aged 40 to 50 with acute COVID-19. Source material: PBMCs or T cells enriched from blood (not recorded which). CDR3 sequence reads: CASNLAGETGELFF. The CDR3 DNA reads as TGTGCCAGCAATCTAGCGGGAGAAACCGGGGAGCTGTTTTTT.